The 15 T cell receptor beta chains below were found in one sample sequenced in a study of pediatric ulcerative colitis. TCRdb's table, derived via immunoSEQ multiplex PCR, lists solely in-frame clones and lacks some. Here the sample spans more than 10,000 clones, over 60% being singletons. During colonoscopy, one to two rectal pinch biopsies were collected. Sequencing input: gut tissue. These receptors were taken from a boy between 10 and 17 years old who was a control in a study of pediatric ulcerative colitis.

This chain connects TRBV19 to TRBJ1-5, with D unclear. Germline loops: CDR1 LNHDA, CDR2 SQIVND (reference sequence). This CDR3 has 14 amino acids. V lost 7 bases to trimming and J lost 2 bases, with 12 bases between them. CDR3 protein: CASKEWRRNQPQHF. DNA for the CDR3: TGTGCCAGTAAGGAATGGCGGCGCAATCAGCCCCAGCATTTT.

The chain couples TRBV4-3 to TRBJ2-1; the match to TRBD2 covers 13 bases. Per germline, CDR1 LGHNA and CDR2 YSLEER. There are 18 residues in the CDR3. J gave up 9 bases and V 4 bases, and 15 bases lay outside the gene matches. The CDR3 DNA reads TGCGCCAGCAGCCCTAGGACTAGCGGGAGTACGGGTTCTAGTGAGCAGTTCTTC. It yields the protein CASSPRTSGSTGSSEQFF.

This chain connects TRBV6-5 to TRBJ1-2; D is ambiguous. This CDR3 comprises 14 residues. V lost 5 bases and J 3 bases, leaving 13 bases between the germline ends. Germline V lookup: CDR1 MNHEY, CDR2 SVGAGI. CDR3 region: CASSPGRWDYGYTF. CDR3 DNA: TGTGCCAGCAGTCCGGGAAGGTGGGACTATGGCTACACCTTC.

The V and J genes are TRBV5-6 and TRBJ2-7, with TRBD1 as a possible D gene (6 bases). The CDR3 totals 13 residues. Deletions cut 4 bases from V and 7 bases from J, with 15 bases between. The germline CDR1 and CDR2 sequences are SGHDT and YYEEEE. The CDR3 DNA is TGTGCCAGCAGCAGGGGGACAAGGTGGGAGCAGTACGTC. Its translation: CASSRGTRWEQYV.

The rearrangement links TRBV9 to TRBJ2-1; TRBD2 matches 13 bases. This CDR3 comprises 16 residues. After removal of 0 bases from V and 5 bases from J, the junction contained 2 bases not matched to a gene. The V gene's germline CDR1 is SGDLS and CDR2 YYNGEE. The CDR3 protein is CASSVGGLAGDNEQFF. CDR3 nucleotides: TGTGCCAGCAGCGTAGGTGGACTAGCGGGAGACAATGAGCAGTTCTTC.

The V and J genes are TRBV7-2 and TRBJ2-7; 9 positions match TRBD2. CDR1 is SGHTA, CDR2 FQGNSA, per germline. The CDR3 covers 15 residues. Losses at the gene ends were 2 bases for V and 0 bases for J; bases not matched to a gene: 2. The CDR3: CASSLSGGSSYEQYV. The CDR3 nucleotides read TGTGCCAGCAGCTTAAGCGGGGGGAGCTCCTACGAGCAGTACGTC.

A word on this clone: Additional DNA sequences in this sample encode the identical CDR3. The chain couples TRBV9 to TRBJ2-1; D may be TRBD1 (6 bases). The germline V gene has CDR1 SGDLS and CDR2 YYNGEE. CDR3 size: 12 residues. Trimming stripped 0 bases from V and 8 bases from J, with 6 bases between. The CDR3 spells CASSVEGDEQFF. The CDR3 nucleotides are TGTGCCAGCAGCGTAGAGGGGGATGAGCAGTTCTTC. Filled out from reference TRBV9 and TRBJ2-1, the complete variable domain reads DSGVTQTPKHLITATGQRVTLRCSPRSGDLSVYWYQQSLDQGLQFLIQYYNGEERAKGNILERFSAQQFPDLHSELNLSSLELGDSALYFCASSVEGDEQFFGPGTRLTVL.

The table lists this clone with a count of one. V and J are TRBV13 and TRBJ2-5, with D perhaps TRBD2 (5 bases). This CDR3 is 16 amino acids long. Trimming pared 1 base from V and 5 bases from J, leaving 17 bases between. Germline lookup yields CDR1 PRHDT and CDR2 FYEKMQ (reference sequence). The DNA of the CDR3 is TGTGCCAGCAGCTTAGTCGGGAATTCAGGCGCGGAGACCCAGTACTTC. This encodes CASSLVGNSGAETQYF.

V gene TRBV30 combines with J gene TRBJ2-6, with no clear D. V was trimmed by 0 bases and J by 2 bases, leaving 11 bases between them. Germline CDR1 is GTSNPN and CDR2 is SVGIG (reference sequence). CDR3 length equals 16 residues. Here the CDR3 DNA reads TGTGCCTGGAGTGTATCATCTATACCTGGGGCCAACGTCCTGACTTTC. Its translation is CAWSVSSIPGANVLTF.

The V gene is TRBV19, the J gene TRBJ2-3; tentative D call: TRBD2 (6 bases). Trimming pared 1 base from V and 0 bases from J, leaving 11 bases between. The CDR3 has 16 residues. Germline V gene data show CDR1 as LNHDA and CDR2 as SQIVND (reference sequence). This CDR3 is CASSIGDWRSTDTQYF. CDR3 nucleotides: TGTGCCAGTAGTATAGGGGACTGGAGGAGCACAGATACGCAGTATTTT. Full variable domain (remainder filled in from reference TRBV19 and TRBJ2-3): DGGITQSPKYLFRKEGQNVTLSCEQNLNHDAMYWYRQDPGQGLRLIYYSQIVNDFQKGDIAEGYSVSREKKESFPLTVTSAQKNPTAFYLCASSIGDWRSTDTQYFGPGTRLTVL.

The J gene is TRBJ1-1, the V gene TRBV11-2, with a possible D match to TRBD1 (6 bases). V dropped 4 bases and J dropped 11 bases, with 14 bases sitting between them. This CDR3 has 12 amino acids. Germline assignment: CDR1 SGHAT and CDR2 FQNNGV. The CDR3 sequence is CASSSPTGFAFF. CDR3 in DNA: TGTGCCAGCAGCTCCCCTACAGGGTTCGCTTTCTTT.

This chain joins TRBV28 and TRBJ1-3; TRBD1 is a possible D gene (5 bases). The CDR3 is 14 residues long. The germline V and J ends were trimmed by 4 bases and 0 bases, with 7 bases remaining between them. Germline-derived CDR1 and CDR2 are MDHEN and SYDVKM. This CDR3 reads CASSSDTSGNTIYF. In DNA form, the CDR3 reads TGTGCCAGCAGTTCGGACACCTCTGGAAACACCATATATTTT.

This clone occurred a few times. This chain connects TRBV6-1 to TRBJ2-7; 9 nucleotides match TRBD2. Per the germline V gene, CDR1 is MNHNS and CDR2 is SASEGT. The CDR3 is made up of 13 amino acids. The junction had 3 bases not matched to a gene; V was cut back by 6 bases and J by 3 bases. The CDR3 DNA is TGTGCCAGCAGCAGACTAGCGGACTACGAGCAGTACTTC. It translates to CASSRLADYEQYF.

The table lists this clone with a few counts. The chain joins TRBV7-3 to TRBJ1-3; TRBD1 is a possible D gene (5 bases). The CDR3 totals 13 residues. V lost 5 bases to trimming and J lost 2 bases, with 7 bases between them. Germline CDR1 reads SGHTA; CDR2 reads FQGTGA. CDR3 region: CASSAGPGNTIYF. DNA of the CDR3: TGTGCCAGCAGCGCGGGGCCTGGAAACACCATATATTTT.

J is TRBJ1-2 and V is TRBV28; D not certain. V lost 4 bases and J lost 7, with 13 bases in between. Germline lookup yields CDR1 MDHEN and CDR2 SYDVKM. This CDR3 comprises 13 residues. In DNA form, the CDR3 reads TGTGCCAGCAGTTCCCGGTCAACTACTGGCTACACCTTC. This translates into CASSSRSTTGYTF.